A single sample is the source of the 3 T cell receptor beta chains below, sequenced in a study. TCRdb ran MiXCR on the 5' RACE reads and lists one entry per CDR3 protein. The sample carries about 40,000 distinct CDR3 sequences, over 15% recorded once. Specimen: naive CD4+ T cells sorted from a lymph node. Subset described: naive CD4+ T cells, CD4+CD45RA+CD25-. These receptors were collected from a female donor with breast cancer.

This chain joins TRBV28 and TRBJ2-4; D may be TRBD2 (6 bases). This CDR3 region has 17 residues. Germline V gene sequence: CDR1 MDHEN, CDR2 SYDVKM. Trimming removed 4 bases from V and 0 bases from J, with 16 bases in between. CDR3 bases: TGTGCCAGCAGTTCCCCCGGGACGGGACTAGCCAAAAACATTCAGTACTTC. Translated, it gives CASSSPGTGLAKNIQYF.

This clonotype was observed a few times. CDR3 DNA: TGTGCCAGCAGCCGGACTCGAGCGTGGGAGACCCAGTACTTC. It encodes CASSRTRAWETQYF. The chain has TRBV7-6 and TRBJ2-5, with a possible D match to TRBD2 (5 bases). Trimming stripped 5 bases from V and 5 bases from J, with 15 bases between. This CDR3 has 14 amino acids. Germline CDR1 and CDR2: SGHVS and FNYEAQ. The whole variable domain, remainder taken from reference TRBV7-6 and TRBJ2-5, is GAGVSQSPRYKVTKRGQDVALRCDPISGHVSLYWYRQALGQGPEFLTYFNYEAQQDKSGLPNDRFSAERPEGSISTLTIQRTEQRDSAMYRCASSRTRAWETQYFGPGTRLLVL.

J is TRBJ2-3 and V is TRBV7-3; no clear D gene. The CDR3 runs 14 residues. Germline values: CDR1 SGHTA, CDR2 FQGTGA. The V gene lost 4 bases and the J gene lost 4 bases, with 12 bases spanning the gap. DNA of the CDR3: TGTGCCAGCAGCTCATATCTAGGGTCAGATACGCAGTATTTT. Translating it yields CASSSYLGSDTQYF.